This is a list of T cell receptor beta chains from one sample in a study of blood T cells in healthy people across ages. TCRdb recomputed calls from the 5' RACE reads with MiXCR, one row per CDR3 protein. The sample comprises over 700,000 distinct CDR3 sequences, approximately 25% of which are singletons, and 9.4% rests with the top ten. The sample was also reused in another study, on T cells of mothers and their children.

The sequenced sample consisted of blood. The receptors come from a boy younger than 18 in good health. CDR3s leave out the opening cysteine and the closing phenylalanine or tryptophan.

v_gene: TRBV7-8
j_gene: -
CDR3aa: ASSLLLAGVVDEQF

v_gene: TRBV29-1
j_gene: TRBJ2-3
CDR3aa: SPILQRGDTDTQY

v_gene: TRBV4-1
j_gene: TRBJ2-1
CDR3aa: ASSQVGLPMDEQF

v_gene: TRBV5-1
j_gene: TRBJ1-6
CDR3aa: ASSRTRGFDSPLH

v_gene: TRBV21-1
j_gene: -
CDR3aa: ASTTGWSNNEQF

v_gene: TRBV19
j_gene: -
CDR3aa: ASSDRTANEQY

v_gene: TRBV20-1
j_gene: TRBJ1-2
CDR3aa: SASTGESANYGYT

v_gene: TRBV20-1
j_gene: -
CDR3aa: SARRQLTDTQH

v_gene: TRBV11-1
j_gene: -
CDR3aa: ASSLAPGTGVYNEQF

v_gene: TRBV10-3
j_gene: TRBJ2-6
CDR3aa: AISRSAGGNSGANVLT

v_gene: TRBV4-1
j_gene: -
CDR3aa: ASSQGSGGYNEQF

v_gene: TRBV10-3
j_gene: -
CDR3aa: AIGKGSGGSYEQF

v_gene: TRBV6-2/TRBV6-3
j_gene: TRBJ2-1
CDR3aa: ASSSPIAGGHNEQF

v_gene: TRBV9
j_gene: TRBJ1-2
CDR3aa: ASSVSGTGVYGYT

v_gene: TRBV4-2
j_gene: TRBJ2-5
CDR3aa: ASSQNPSGSSGTQY

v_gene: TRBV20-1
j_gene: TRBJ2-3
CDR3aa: SARTSPTDTQY

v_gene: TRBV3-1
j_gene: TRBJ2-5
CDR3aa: ASSQDRLAGSETQY

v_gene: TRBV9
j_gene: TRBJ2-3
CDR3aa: ASSVAAISTDTQY

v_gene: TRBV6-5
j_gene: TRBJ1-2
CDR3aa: ASFSGHGYT

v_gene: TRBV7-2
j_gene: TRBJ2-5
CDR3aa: ASSQGLSEETQY

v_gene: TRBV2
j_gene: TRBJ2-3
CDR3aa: ASSEALRRAGGTDTQY

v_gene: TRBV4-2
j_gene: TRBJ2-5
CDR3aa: ASSHSGGAETQY

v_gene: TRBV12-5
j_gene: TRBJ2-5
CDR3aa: ASGFNSGALETQY

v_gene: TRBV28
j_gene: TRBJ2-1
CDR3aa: ASSLYEGLNEQF

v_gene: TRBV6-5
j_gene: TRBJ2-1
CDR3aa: ASSYVGSSYNEQF

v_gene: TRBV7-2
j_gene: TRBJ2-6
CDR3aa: ASSPEISGANVLT

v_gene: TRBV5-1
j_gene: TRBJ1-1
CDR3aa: ASSLVPQGMNTEAF

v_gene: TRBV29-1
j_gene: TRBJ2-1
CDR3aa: SVTRADEQF

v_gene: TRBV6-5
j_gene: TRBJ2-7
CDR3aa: ASIRASGSPLSYEQY

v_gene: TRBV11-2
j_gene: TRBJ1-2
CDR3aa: ASSLGVRLNYGYT

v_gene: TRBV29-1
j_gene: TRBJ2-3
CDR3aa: SARAREGSSTDTQY

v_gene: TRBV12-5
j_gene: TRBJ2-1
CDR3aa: ASRRNRGLQREPYNEQF

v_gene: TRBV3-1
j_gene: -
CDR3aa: ANSLLPAAEQY

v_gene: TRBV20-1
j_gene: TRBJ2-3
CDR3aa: SARDPGRSDTQY

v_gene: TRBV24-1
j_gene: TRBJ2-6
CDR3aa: ATSERGGTGANVLT

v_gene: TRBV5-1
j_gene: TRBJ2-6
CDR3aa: ASSLGFRSSGANVLT

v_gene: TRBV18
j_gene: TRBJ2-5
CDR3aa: ASSPGLVTETQY

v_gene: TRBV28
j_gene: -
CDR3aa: ASRGLEVFEQY

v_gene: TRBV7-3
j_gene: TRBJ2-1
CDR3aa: ASSLLGGADSYNEQF

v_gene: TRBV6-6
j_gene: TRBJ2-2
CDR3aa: ASSISEATQGELF

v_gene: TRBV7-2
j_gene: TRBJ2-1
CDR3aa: ASSLRQGYYNEQF

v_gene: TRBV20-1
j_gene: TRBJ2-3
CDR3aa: SASRTSGVSTDTQY

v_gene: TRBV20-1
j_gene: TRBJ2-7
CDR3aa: SARDRDWSSYEQY

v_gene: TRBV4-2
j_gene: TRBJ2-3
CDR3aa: ASSQEVRGGTDTQY

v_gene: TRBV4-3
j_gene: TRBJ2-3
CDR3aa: ASSQELEGGGTPWDTQY

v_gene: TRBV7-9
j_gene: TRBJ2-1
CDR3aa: ASSLAAGGPVDEQF

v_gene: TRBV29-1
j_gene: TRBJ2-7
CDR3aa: SVGGGPPYEQY

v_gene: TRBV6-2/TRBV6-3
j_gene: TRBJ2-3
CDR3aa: ASSYSPFLTDTQY

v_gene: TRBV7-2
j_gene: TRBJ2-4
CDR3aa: ASSLAGSAVAKNIQY

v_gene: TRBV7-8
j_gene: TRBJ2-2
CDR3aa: ASSLLTGAITGELF